These 16 T cell receptor beta chains were all obtained from the same sample, sequenced in a study of T cell repertoires in cytomegalovirus infection. Each CDR3 protein is one row after TCRdb ran MiXCR on the reads. The repertoire holds 350,000 to 450,000 distinct CDR3 sequences, with around a sixth as singletons. Sequenced: PBMCs. Receptors were obtained from a human donor in good health (CMV status not recorded). Some clones in this sample may be carry-over from other donors' samples.

The chain carries TRBV6-8 and TRBJ1-2, with no clear D. The germline V gene has CDR1 MNHGY and CDR2 SAAAGT. This CDR3 comprises 15 residues. V was clipped by 7 bases and J by 4 bases, with 19 bases between them. The CDR3 reads CASMSGRALGYGYTF. CDR3 in DNA: TGTGCCAGCATGTCCGGGAGGGCACTGGGCTATGGCTACACCTTC.

This clonotype was recorded many times. The genes are TRBV7-8 and TRBJ1-3; D remains unclear. Germline CDR1 is SGHVS and CDR2 is FQNEAQ. V lost 5 bases and J lost 0, with 26 bases in between. The CDR3 is 20 residues long. CDR3 protein: CASSKAHRDVFPRSGNTIYF. Here the CDR3 DNA reads TGTGCCAGCAGCAAGGCCCACAGAGACGTGTTCCCACGCTCTGGAAACACCATATATTTT.

The chain joins TRBV27 to TRBJ1-1; D unclear. V dropped 5 bases and J dropped 0 bases, with 16 bases sitting between them. This CDR3 comprises 16 residues. Germline lookup yields CDR1 MNHEY and CDR2 SMNVEV (reference sequence). CDR3 DNA: TGTGCCAGCAGTACTCTCACCGGGCCCATGAACACTGAAGCTTTCTTT. This codes for CASSTLTGPMNTEAFF.

This clonotype was found many times. The chain is built from TRBV7-2 and TRBJ2-1, with 9 bases aligning to TRBD2. From germline, CDR1 is SGHTA and CDR2 FQGNSA. Losses at the gene ends were 7 bases for V and 3 bases for J; bases not matched to a gene: 1. The length of the CDR3 is 13 residues. CDR3 nucleotide sequence: TGTGCCAGCACGACTAGCGGCTACAATGAGCAGTTCTTC. Protein: CASTTSGYNEQFF.

The rearrangement links TRBV7-2 to TRBJ1-1; D gene uncertain. CDR3 size: 14 residues. Trimming shortened V by 1 base and J by 0 bases, and 6 bases separated the two germline ends. CDR1 and CDR2 (germline): SGHTA, FQGNSA. DNA of the CDR3: TGTGCCAGCAGCTTAGGGGTTATGAACACTGAAGCTTTCTTT. Translating it yields CASSLGVMNTEAFF.

This clonotype has a handful of counts. The chain links TRBV20-1 to TRBJ2-3, with a possible D match to TRBD1 (5 bases). The CDR3 length is 14 residues. In germline, CDR1 is DFQATT, CDR2 SNEGSKA (reference sequence). Trimming took off 3 bases at V and 0 bases at J, with 10 bases between the two ends. In DNA, the CDR3 is TGCAGTGCTAGGCAAGGGGCTAGCACAGATACGCAGTATTTT. Translating gives CSARQGASTDTQYF.

This clonotype was seen a handful of times. The J gene is TRBJ1-1, the V gene TRBV18; a weak D match, TRBD1 (5 bases). The length of the CDR3 is 14 residues. The germline V gene encodes CDR1 KGHSH and CDR2 LQKENI. Between the trimmed V and J ends, which lost 3 bases and 3 bases, there was a span of 11 bases. DNA of the CDR3: TGTGCCAGCTCACCCAGCTCCAGGGACACTGAAGCTTTCTTT. Protein sequence: CASSPSSRDTEAFF.

Ten or more counts support this clonotype. V is TRBV7-2 and J is TRBJ2-1, with 9 bases fitting TRBD2. Losses at the gene ends were 3 bases for V and 0 bases for J; bases not matched to a gene: 3. The CDR3 runs to 16 residues. Germline loops: CDR1 SGHTA, CDR2 FQGNSA. CDR3 protein: CASSFSGGSSYNEQFF. In nucleotides, the CDR3 is TGTGCCAGCAGCTTTAGCGGGGGTAGCTCCTACAATGAGCAGTTCTTC.

This clonotype was counted ten times or more. The chain combines TRBV11-3 with TRBJ2-1, with 8 bases identical to TRBD2. CDR1 and CDR2 from the germline V gene are SGHNT and YENEEA. The CDR3 has 15 residues. The ends lost 1 base at V and 5 bases at J; junction bases unmatched: 4. The CDR3 region is CASSLAAGEHNEQFF. The CDR3 coding sequence is TGTGCCAGCAGCTTAGCAGCGGGGGAACACAATGAGCAGTTCTTC.

This clonotype was observed a handful of times. This chain links TRBV7-8 with TRBJ2-5; D possibly corresponds to TRBD2 (6 bases). The CDR3 extends over 13 amino acids. Germline CDR1 is SGHVS and CDR2 is FQNEAQ. V gave up 1 base and J gave up 3 bases, with 6 bases separating them. For the CDR3, the DNA is TGTGCCAGCAGCTTAGGGACTAAAGAGACCCAGTACTTC. As protein: CASSLGTKETQYF.

This sequence joins TRBV7-2 and TRBJ2-5, with D uncertain. The CDR3 runs 14 residues. Germline CDR1 SGHTA, CDR2 FQGNSA. The ends were cut back, 5 bases at V and 5 bases at J, with 15 bases in the middle. CDR3 DNA sequence: TGTGCCAGCAGCCCGGGTGGGCCCGAGGAGACCCAGTACTTC. Translated: CASSPGGPEETQYF.

This clonotype was counted ten times or more. This rearrangement joins TRBV3-1 to TRBJ2-6; D is unclear. Between the trimmed V and J ends, which lost 3 bases and 0 bases, there was a span of 0 bases. From germline, CDR1 is LGHDT and CDR2 YNNKEL (reference sequence). The CDR3 sequence is 13 residues long. The DNA for the CDR3 is TGTGCCAGCAGCCACTCTGGGGCCAACGTCCTGACTTTC. This sequence encodes CASSHSGANVLTF.

This clonotype has only a few counts. This chain uses TRBV20-1 with TRBJ2-7; TRBD2 agrees at 13 bases. CDR3 length: 16 amino acids. Germline CDR1 is DFQATT and CDR2 is SNEGSKA (reference sequence). After removal of 6 bases from V and 1 base from J, the junction contained 9 bases not matched to a gene. The CDR3 sequence is CSAKPPGLAGSYEQYF. CDR3 coding DNA: TGCAGTGCCAAACCCCCGGGACTAGCGGGATCCTACGAGCAGTACTTC.

This clonotype occurred many times. The chain carries TRBV7-2 and TRBJ2-7; 8 bases fit TRBD2. The CDR3 totals 14 residues. The junction had 9 bases not matched to a gene; V was cut back by 7 bases and J by 4 bases. From germline, CDR1 is SGHTA and CDR2 FQGNSA. CDR3 loop: CASTPGSGSYEQYF. The DNA of the CDR3 is TGTGCCAGCACCCCCGGAAGCGGGAGTTACGAGCAGTACTTC.

This clonotype has just a few counts. The chain joins TRBV28 to TRBJ2-5, with D perhaps TRBD2 (7 bases). V shed 3 bases and J shed 5 bases, with 16 bases lying between them. The CDR3 contains 15 residues. CDR1 MDHEN and CDR2 SYDVKM come from the germline V gene. Here the CDR3 reads CASSLDWGGGETQYF. CDR3 DNA sequence: TGTGCCAGCAGTTTGGATTGGGGGGGGGGCGAGACCCAGTACTTC.

This clonotype came up many times. The V and J genes are TRBV7-2 and TRBJ2-1; 13 bases are a match to TRBD2. V gave up 3 bases and J gave up 7 bases; unmatched junction bases: 3. Germline lookup yields CDR1 SGHTA and CDR2 FQGNSA. CDR3 size: 15 residues. The CDR3 bases are TGTGCCAGCAGCTTGGGACTAGCGGGACATAATGAGCAGTTCTTC. This gives the protein CASSLGLAGHNEQFF.